This T cell receptor beta chain originates from a study of T cell responses to AZD1222 COVID-19 vaccine. A word on this clone: Its antigen remains unidentified.

General study results and limits: At baseline, seropositivity was found in only 5 to 7 AZD1222 recipients. Donors skewed white British and female; clonal diversity was possibly underestimated.

Sequencing used immunoSEQ multiplex PCR; TCRdb keeps in-frame clones, though not all of them. The sample holds some 150,000 clones, approximately 89% seen once. The ends lost 4 bases at V and 6 bases at J; junction bases unmatched: 16. The CDR3 length is 18 residues. CDR1 and CDR2 (germline): SGHRS, YFSETQ. The receptor comes from an adult in good health. The sequencing used peripheral blood, collected on day 0 of MenACWY control vaccination. The chain is built from TRBV5-1 and TRBJ2-3, with 11 bases identical to TRBD2. Here the CDR3 DNA reads TGCGCCAGCAGCCCTACCGTTAGCGGGGGGGCTGGGTACGATACGCAGTATTTT. Protein product: CASSPTVSGGAGYDTQYF.